One sample yielded the 3 T cell receptor beta chains listed below, sequenced in a study of chemoradiotherapy in HPV16-positive cancers. Assay used: immunoSEQ multiplex PCR; TCRdb lists only in-frame clones, some missing. Of approximately 11,000 clones detected, 86% appear once; the ten largest clones hold more than 2%. The source material was blood, sampled from a patient who underwent chemoradiotherapy. The receptors derive from a human donor with HPV-associated anogenital cancer.

The chain joins TRBV10-1 to TRBJ2-7; TRBD2 is a possible D gene (5 bases). Trimming removed 1 base at V and 0 bases at J, with 16 bases between. The CDR3 length is 17 residues. From germline, CDR1 is WNHNN and CDR2 SYGVQD (reference sequence). The DNA for the CDR3 is TGCGCCAGCAGTGAGTTTACGGGAAGGGCTAGCTCCTACGAGCAGTACTTC. This codes for CASSEFTGRASSYEQYF.

The rearrangement uses TRBV9 and TRBJ1-2; possibly TRBD1 for D (5 bases). Germline V gives CDR1 SGDLS, CDR2 YYNGEE. Trimming pared 4 bases from V and 10 bases from J, leaving 14 bases between. This CDR3 is 12 amino acids long. The DNA for the CDR3 is TGTGCCAGCAGCCCCAGGGAGGTCGACTACACCTTC. As protein: CASSPREVDYTF.

This chain uses TRBV4-1 with TRBJ1-1, with 11 bases that match TRBD1. The germline V gene has CDR1 MGHRA and CDR2 YSYEKL. The CDR3 covers 15 residues. Trimming at V came to 3 bases and at J to 5 bases, leaving 5 bases not matched to a gene. CDR3 in amino acids: CASSQSGTGGTEAFF. Written as DNA, the CDR3 is TGCGCCAGCAGCCAGTCCGGGACAGGGGGGACTGAAGCTTTCTTT.